Listed below are T cell receptor beta chains from one sample, sequenced in a study of CD4 T cells in relation to SARS-CoV-2 and coronaviruses. The data were produced by immunoSEQ multiplex PCR, yet TCRdb's version contains in-frame clones alone and is incomplete. The sample lists more than 55,000 clones, about nine tenths seen once, with 1.4% in the top ten. The sequenced sample consisted of memory CD4+ T cells from PBMCs. The origin of the receptors is a human donor in good health. The CDR3 runs from the conserved cysteine through the conserved F or W. The order of the fields is V gene, clone size, CDR3 length, D gene, J gene, CDR3 protein, CDR3 DNA. D genes are given only for firm matches. Clone sizes are given selectively: once, few, many, or a class where the clone is expanded.

TRBV6-5	NA	14	NA	TRBJ1-1	CASSYSPGQLEAFF	TGTGCCAGCAGTTACTCTCCCGGACAGCTTGAAGCTTTCTTT
TRBV28	NA	12	NA	TRBJ2-7	CASSFRGIEQYF	TGTGCCAGCAGTTTTAGAGGGATCGAGCAGTACTTC
TRBV3-1/TRBV3-2	few	14	NA	TRBJ1-1	CASSLSGVRTEAFF	TGTGCCAGCAGCCTTAGCGGGGTTCGCACTGAAGCTTTCTTT
TRBV10-3	NA	13	TRBD1	TRBJ1-5	CAIGNRGRQPQHF	TGTGCCATCGGAAACAGGGGGCGGCAGCCCCAGCATTTT
TRBV10-1	few	13	NA	TRBJ1-1	CASSQGTNTEAFF	TGCGCCAGCAGCCAGGGGACTAACACTGAAGCTTTCTTT
TRBV25-1	NA	14	NA	TRBJ2-3	CASSTGTRTDTQYF	TGTGCCAGCAGTACCGGGACAAGAACAGATACGCAGTATTTT
TRBV18	NA	16	NA	TRBJ2-2	CASSPRRYVRAGELFF	TGTGCCAGCTCACCACGGCGTTATGTTCGGGCCGGGGAGCTGTTTTTT
TRBV2	few	14	NA	TRBJ1-3	CASSPDISGNTIYF	TGTGCCAGCAGTCCGGACATATCCGGAAACACCATATATTTT
TRBV5-6	NA	16	NA	TRBJ2-5	CASSLVNSRGQETQYF	TGTGCCAGCAGCTTGGTTAACTCCAGGGGCCAAGAGACCCAGTACTTC
TRBV27	NA	16	TRBD1	TRBJ2-7	CASSPSRDRASYEQYF	TGTGCCAGCAGTCCCTCCCGGGACAGGGCCTCCTACGAGCAGTACTTC
TRBV6-1	NA	17	NA	TRBJ1-6	CASSEEGGRVGRSPLHF	TGTGCCAGCAGTGAGGAGGGAGGCCGCGTAGGAAGGTCACCCCTCCACTTT
TRBV15	NA	15	NA	TRBJ2-5	CATSRDLAGQETQYF	TGTGCCACCAGCAGAGATTTGGCGGGACAAGAGACCCAGTACTTC
TRBV28	NA	17	TRBD1	TRBJ2-7	CASSLDIPGQGVHEQYF	TGTGCCAGCAGCTTAGACATACCGGGACAGGGGGTCCACGAGCAGTACTTC
TRBV6-5	NA	15	NA	TRBJ2-7	CASSILEGSAYEQYF	TGTGCCAGCAGTATATTAGAGGGATCCGCCTACGAGCAGTACTTC
TRBV27	NA	15	TRBD1	TRBJ2-3	CASSELGTATDTQYF	TGTGCCAGCAGTGAATTAGGGACAGCCACAGATACGCAGTATTTT
TRBV14	NA	17	TRBD1	TRBJ1-2	CASSPRTGGLSPLGYTF	TGTGCCAGCAGCCCTCGGACAGGGGGCTTATCACCCTTGGGCTACACCTTC
TRBV29-1	NA	12	TRBD1	TRBJ1-5	CSVGTGFQPQHF	TGCAGCGTAGGGACAGGGTTCCAGCCCCAGCATTTT
TRBV5-5	few	12	NA	TRBJ2-2	CASSLVSGELFF	TGTGCCAGCAGCTTGGTGTCCGGGGAGCTGTTTTTT
TRBV7-3	NA	13	NA	TRBJ1-1	CASKEGMNTEAFF	TGTGCCAGCAAGGAGGGGATGAACACTGAAGCTTTCTTT
TRBV5-1	NA	13	NA	TRBJ1-2	CASSVGRTYGYTF	TGCGCCAGCAGCGTTGGTCGGACGTATGGCTACACCTTC
TRBV28	NA	11	NA	TRBJ1-3	CASCLGNTIYF	TGTGCCAGCTGCCTGGGAAACACCATATATTTT
TRBV9	NA	16	NA	TRBJ2-6	CASSVSDRSGANVLTF	TGTGCCAGCAGCGTAAGCGACCGCTCTGGGGCCAACGTCCTGACTTTC
TRBV27	NA	13	TRBD1	TRBJ1-6	CASTRDSNSPLHF	TGTGCCAGCACCCGGGACAGCAATTCACCCCTCCACTTT
TRBV5-1	NA	14	TRBD1	TRBJ2-3	CASSRDRDTDTQYF	TGCGCCAGCAGTCGGGACAGGGACACAGATACGCAGTATTTT
TRBV4-1	NA	15	NA	TRBJ2-7	CASSQVRDGLREQYF	TGCGCCAGCAGCCAAGTCAGGGATGGCTTGCGGGAGCAGTACTTC
TRBV10-2	NA	14	TRBD2	TRBJ2-1	CASSDSGRKNEQFF	TGCGCCAGCAGTGATAGCGGGAGAAAGAATGAGCAGTTCTTC
TRBV20-1	NA	11	NA	TRBJ2-5	CSARIQETQYF	TGCAGTGCTCGGATCCAAGAGACCCAGTACTTC
TRBV4-1	NA	16	TRBD1	TRBJ1-3	CASSPYRQGRGNTIYF	TGCGCCAGCAGCCCCTACCGACAGGGGCGGGGAAACACCATATATTTT
TRBV29-1	NA	16	NA	TRBJ2-1	CSARTGTTVSYNEQFF	TGCAGCGCAAGGACCGGGACGACGGTCTCCTACAATGAGCAGTTCTTC
TRBV7-9	once	15	TRBD1	TRBJ1-4	CASSLGTGLNEKLFF	TGTGCCAGCAGCTTGGGGACAGGTCTTAATGAAAAACTGTTTTTT
TRBV18	NA	13	TRBD1	TRBJ2-7	CASSQGQSYEQYF	TGTGCCAGCTCCCAGGGACAGTCCTACGAGCAGTACTTC
TRBV7-8	NA	17	TRBD2	TRBJ2-3	CASSLARPAGGGDTQYF	TGTGCCAGCAGCTTAGCGCGGCCAGCGGGAGGAGGGGATACGCAGTATTTT
TRBV27	NA	13	NA	TRBJ2-7	CASSAQGSYEQYF	TGTGCCAGCAGTGCGCAGGGGAGCTACGAGCAGTACTTC
TRBV7-3	NA	14	TRBD1	TRBJ1-6	CASSLNRGNSPLHF	TGTGCCAGCAGCTTAAACAGGGGCAATTCACCCCTCCACTTT
TRBV28	NA	14	NA	TRBJ1-5	CASSLSGRYQPQHF	TGTGCCAGCAGTTTATCCGGTAGATATCAGCCCCAGCATTTT
TRBV7-8	NA	20	NA	TRBJ1-1	CASSLAEPGTLGDKNTEAFF	TGTGCCAGCAGCTTAGCCGAGCCGGGGACTCTCGGGGACAAGAACACTGAAGCTTTCTTT
TRBV28	once	15	TRBD1	TRBJ2-4	CASSTQGASKNIQYF	TGTGCCAGCAGTACCCAGGGGGCTTCCAAAAACATTCAGTACTTC
TRBV10-1	NA	17	NA	TRBJ1-3	CASSESVPYISGNTIYF	TGCGCCAGCAGTGAGTCGGTCCCCTACATCTCTGGAAACACCATATATTTT
TRBV5-1	NA	17	TRBD2	TRBJ2-7	CASSRAMGAGNSYEQYF	TGCGCCAGCAGCCGCGCAATGGGAGCGGGGAACTCCTACGAGCAGTACTTC
TRBV5-1	NA	17	TRBD1	TRBJ2-5	CASSSPGTDPNQETQYF	TGCGCCAGCAGCTCCCCCGGGACAGACCCAAATCAGGAGACCCAGTACTTC